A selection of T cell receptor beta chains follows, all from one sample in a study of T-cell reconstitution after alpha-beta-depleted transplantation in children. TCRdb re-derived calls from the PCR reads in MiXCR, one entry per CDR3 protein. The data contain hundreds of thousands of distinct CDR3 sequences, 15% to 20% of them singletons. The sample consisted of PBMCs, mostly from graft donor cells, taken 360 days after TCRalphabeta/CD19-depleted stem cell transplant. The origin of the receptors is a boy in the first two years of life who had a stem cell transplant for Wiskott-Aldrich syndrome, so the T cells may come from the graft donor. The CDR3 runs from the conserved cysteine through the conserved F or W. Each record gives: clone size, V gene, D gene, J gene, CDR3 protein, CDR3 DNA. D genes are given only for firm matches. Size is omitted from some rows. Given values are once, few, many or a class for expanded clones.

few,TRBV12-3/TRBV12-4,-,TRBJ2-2,CASSLLVGKNTGELFF,TGTGCCAGCAGTTTACTCGTTGGGAAGAACACCGGGGAGCTGTTTTTT
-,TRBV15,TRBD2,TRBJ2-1,CATSSRGLAGVNEQFF,TGTGCCACCAGCTCCCGTGGACTAGCGGGGGTAAATGAGCAGTTCTTC
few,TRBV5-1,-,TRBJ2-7,CASSLARAGNPNYEQYF,TGCGCCAGCAGCTTGGCCCGGGCCGGGAACCCAAACTACGAGCAGTACTTC
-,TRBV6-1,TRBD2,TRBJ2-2,CASTPLAGGPAGELFF,TGTGCCAGCACACCCTTAGCGGGAGGGCCGGCCGGGGAGCTGTTTTTT
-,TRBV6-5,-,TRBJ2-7,CASSYFLGVREQYF,TGTGCCAGCAGTTACTTCTTAGGGGTCAGGGAGCAGTACTTC
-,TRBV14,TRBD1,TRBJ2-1,CASSQFRGQAYNEQFF,TGTGCCAGCAGCCAATTCAGGGGGCAAGCCTACAATGAGCAGTTCTTC
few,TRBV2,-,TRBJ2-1,CASGRGGSSYNEQFF,TGTGCCAGCGGACGCGGCGGAAGCTCCTACAATGAGCAGTTCTTC
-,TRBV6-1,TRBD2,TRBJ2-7,CASSEVRTSRYFGEQYF,TGTGCCAGCAGTGAAGTTCGGACTAGCCGTTATTTTGGCGAGCAGTACTTC
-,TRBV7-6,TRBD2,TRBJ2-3,CASSLALRGGAITQYF,TGTGCCAGCAGCTTAGCGCTTCGCGGGGGGGCCATTACGCAGTATTTT
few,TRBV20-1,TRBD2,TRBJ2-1,CSARDQGLAAGSYNEQFF,TGCAGTGCTAGAGATCAAGGACTAGCCGCCGGCTCCTACAATGAGCAGTTCTTC
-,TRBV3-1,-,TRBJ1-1,CASGPRATEAFF,TGTGCCAGCGGCCCCCGCGCTACCGAAGCTTTCTTT
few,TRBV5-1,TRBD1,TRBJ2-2,CASSWGQWDTGELFF,TGCGCCAGCAGCTGGGGACAGTGGGACACCGGGGAGCTGTTTTTT
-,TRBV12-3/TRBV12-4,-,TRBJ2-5,CASSSSWGLQETQYF,TGTGCCAGCAGTTCTTCTTGGGGACTTCAAGAGACCCAGTACTTC
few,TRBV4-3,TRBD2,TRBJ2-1,CASSQVLAGEDEQFF,TGCGCCAGCAGCCAAGTGCTAGCGGGAGAGGATGAGCAGTTCTTC
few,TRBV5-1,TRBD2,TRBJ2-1,CASSLGLAGVPTEQFF,TGCGCCAGCAGCCTCGGACTAGCGGGGGTCCCGACCGAGCAGTTCTTC
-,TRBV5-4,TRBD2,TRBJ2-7,CASSLESSGRFEQYF,TGTGCCAGCAGCTTGGAGTCTAGCGGGAGATTCGAGCAGTACTTC
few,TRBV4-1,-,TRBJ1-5,CASTLDRSSNQPQHF,TGCGCCAGCACCCTCGACCGTAGCAGCAATCAGCCCCAGCATTTT
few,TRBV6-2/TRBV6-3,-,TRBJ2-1,CASSYGGLYNEQFF,TGTGCCAGCAGTTACGGGGGACTTTACAATGAGCAGTTCTTC
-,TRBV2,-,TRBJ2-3,CAFRGLGTATTPSTDTQYF,TGTGCCTTCAGGGGATTGGGGACCGCAACAACCCCTAGCACAGATACGCAGTATTTT
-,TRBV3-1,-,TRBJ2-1,CASSRLKLRDGTKGQFF,TGTGCCAGCAGCCGTCTCAAGCTAAGGGACGGCACCAAGGGGCAGTTCTTC
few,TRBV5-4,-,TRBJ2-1,CASSLPPWQNRLYGDNEQFF,TGTGCCAGCAGCTTGCCACCATGGCAGAACCGATTGTACGGTGACAATGAGCAGTTCTTC
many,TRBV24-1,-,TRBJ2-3,CATSDVLTSRTDTQYF,TGTGCCACCAGTGATGTCCTGACTAGTCGGACAGATACGCAGTATTTT
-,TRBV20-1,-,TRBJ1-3,CSARSSSSGNTIYF,TGCAGTGCTAGATCTTCAAGCTCTGGAAACACCATATATTTT
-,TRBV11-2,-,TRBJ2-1,CASTRTLSTEASYNEQFF,TGTGCCAGCACCAGGACCCTGTCCACCGAGGCCTCCTACAATGAGCAGTTCTTC
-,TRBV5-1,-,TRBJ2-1,CASTPELARDNEQFF,TGCGCCAGCACCCCTGAGCTAGCGCGAGACAATGAGCAGTTCTTC
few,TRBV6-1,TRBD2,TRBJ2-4,CASSEVVAGVKNIQYF,TGTGCCAGCAGTGAAGTGGTAGCGGGAGTCAAAAACATTCAGTACTTC
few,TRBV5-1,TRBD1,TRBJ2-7,CASSLDRGVDEQYF,TGCGCCAGCAGCTTGGACAGGGGAGTCGACGAGCAGTACTTC
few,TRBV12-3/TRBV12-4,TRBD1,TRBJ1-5,CASSTRTGSYQPQHF,TGTGCCAGCAGTACCCGGACAGGGTCATATCAGCCCCAGCATTTT
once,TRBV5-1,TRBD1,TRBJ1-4,CASSTGTGTVGEKLFF,TGCGCCAGCAGCACAGGGACAGGGACGGTTGGCGAAAAACTGTTTTTT
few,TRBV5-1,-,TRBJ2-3,CASSLLDWTTDTQYF,TGCGCCAGCAGCTTGCTCGACTGGACCACAGATACGCAGTATTTT
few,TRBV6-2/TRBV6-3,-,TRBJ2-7,CASSGGTDVREQYF,TGTGCCAGCAGTGGAGGGACGGACGTCAGGGAGCAGTACTTC
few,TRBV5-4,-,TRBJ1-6,CASSLEQGNSPLHF,TGTGCCAGCAGCTTAGAACAGGGTAATTCACCCCTCCACTTT
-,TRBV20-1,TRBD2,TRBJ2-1,CSAPGQGGLAGGGEQFF,TGCAGTGCTCCGGGACAGGGAGGACTAGCGGGAGGGGGTGAGCAGTTCTTC
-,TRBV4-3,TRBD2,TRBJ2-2,CASSQSTSGKTGELFF,TGCGCCAGCAGCCAATCGACTAGCGGGAAGACCGGGGAGCTGTTTTTT
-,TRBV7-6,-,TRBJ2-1,CASSSITGSEQFF,TGTGCCAGCAGCTCAATAACAGGGAGTGAGCAGTTCTTC
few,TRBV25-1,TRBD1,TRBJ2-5,CASSPDPGQGPFPKTQYF,TGTGCCAGCAGTCCGGACCCGGGACAGGGGCCCTTTCCCAAGACCCAGTACTTC
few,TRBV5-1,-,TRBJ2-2,CASSLDPGARGELFF,TGCGCCAGCAGCTTGGATCCGGGGGCGAGAGGGGAGCTGTTTTTT
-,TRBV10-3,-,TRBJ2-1,CAISESRGERALYNEQFF,TGTGCCATCAGTGAGTCGAGGGGGGAACGGGCACTCTACAATGAGCAGTTCTTC
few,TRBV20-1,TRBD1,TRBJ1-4,CSARNRGSEKLFF,TGCAGTGCTAGGAACAGGGGTAGCGAAAAACTGTTTTTT
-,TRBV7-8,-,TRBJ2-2,CASSVYERPNTGELFF,TGTGCCAGCAGCGTTTATGAGCGGCCGAACACCGGGGAGCTGTTTTTT
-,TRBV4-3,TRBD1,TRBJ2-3,CASSQGTGASGTTLTDTQYF,TGCGCCAGCAGCCAAGGGACAGGGGCTTCCGGGACTACCCTCACAGATACGCAGTATTTT
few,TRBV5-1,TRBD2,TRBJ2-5,CASGRTSPQETQYF,TGCGCCAGCGGGAGGACTAGCCCCCAAGAGACCCAGTACTTC
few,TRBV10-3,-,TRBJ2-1,CAIRRDSHYNEQFF,TGTGCCATCCGGAGGGACTCGCACTACAATGAGCAGTTCTTC
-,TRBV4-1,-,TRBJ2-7,CASSQRQGGYEQYF,TGCGCCAGCAGCCAACGGCAGGGCGGGTACGAGCAGTACTTC
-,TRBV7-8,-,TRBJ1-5,CASSLAGGGLLNQPQHF,TGTGCCAGCAGCTTAGCCGGCGGGGGGCTGCTCAATCAGCCCCAGCATTTT
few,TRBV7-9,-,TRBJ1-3,CASSLYGGNTIYF,TGTGCCAGCAGCTTATATGGTGGAAACACCATATATTTT
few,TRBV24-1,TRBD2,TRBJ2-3,CATKGTSGPDTQYF,TGTGCCACCAAGGGGACTAGCGGGCCAGATACGCAGTATTTT
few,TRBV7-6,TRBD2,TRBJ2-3,CASSLEAFGGVDTQYF,TGTGCCAGCAGCTTAGAGGCCTTTGGGGGGGTAGATACGCAGTATTTT
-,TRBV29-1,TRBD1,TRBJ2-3,CSVADHRGWTDTQYF,TGCAGCGTTGCCGATCACAGGGGGTGGACAGATACGCAGTATTTT
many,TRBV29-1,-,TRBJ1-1,CSALGGATEAFF,TGCAGCGCTCTTGGGGGGGCCACTGAAGCTTTCTTT
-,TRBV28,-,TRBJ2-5,CASIENNAWIRQTQYF,TGTGCCAGCATCGAAAATAATGCGTGGATCCGGCAGACCCAGTACTTC
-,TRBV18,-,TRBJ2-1,CASRASGPWNEQFF,TGTGCCAGCCGCGCATCGGGGCCCTGGAATGAGCAGTTCTTC
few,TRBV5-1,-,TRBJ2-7,CASSQLTGTEQYF,TGCGCCAGCAGCCAGTTAACAGGGACCGAGCAGTACTTC
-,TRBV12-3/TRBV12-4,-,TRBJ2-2,CASSLVGYTGELFF,TGTGCCAGCAGTTTGGTCGGTTACACCGGGGAGCTGTTTTTT
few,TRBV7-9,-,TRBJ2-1,CASSLKVFGQFF,TGTGCCAGCAGCTTAAAAGTTTTCGGGCAGTTCTTC